A selection of T cell receptor beta chains follows, all from one sample in a study of T-cell reconstitution after alpha-beta-depleted transplantation in children. TCRdb redid the calling of the PCR reads with MiXCR, one entry per CDR3 protein. The table has about 610,000 distinct CDR3 sequences, about 10% seen once. Material: PBMCs from the stem cell graft donor, obtained from the stem cell graft. These receptors all stem from a human donor who donated a stem cell graft to a child with acute myeloid leukemia. The CDR3 runs from the conserved cysteine through the conserved F or W. A D gene is named only where the DNA matches it firmly. Only some rows state a clone size, as once, few, many or a class for expanded clones.

J gene,clone size,D gene,V gene,CDR3 protein,CDR3 DNA
TRBJ1-6,.,TRBD1,TRBV6-5,CASRRDRAESPLHF,TGTGCCAGCAGAAGAGACAGGGCGGAATCACCCCTCCACTTT
TRBJ2-1,many,.,TRBV21-1,CASSTRDRVNEQFF,TGTGCCAGCAGCACCAGGGACCGTGTCAATGAGCAGTTCTTC
TRBJ2-5,.,TRBD2,TRBV12-3/TRBV12-4,CASSFYSGGRETQYF,TGTGCCAGCAGTTTTTATTCCGGCGGGAGGGAGACCCAGTACTTC
TRBJ2-1,many,.,TRBV20-1,CSARTASYNEQFF,TGCAGTGCTAGGACAGCCTCCTACAATGAGCAGTTCTTC
TRBJ2-3,.,TRBD2,TRBV7-8,CASSREPGLAQGTDTQYF,TGTGCCAGCAGCCGCGAGCCGGGACTAGCGCAAGGCACAGATACGCAGTATTTT
TRBJ1-3,many,.,TRBV6-1,CASSLITRQGGNTIYF,TGTGCCAGCAGTCTGATTACCCGGCAAGGAGGAAACACCATATATTTT
TRBJ2-1,.,TRBD1,TRBV12-3/TRBV12-4,CASLGDSSYNEQFF,TGTGCCAGCCTTGGGGACAGCTCCTACAATGAGCAGTTCTTC
TRBJ1-4,.,TRBD1,TRBV5-1,CASGGQGEGKLFF,TGCGCCAGCGGAGGACAGGGAGAAGGAAAACTGTTTTTT
TRBJ2-1,few,.,TRBV7-2,CASTSGGPISYNEQFF,TGTGCCAGCACCTCAGGTGGGCCTATCTCCTACAATGAGCAGTTCTTC
TRBJ2-7,many,TRBD1,TRBV7-9,CASHVSGSGTGRNEQYF,TGTGCCAGCCATGTTTCCGGGAGTGGGACAGGGCGGAACGAGCAGTACTTC
TRBJ2-7,many,TRBD2,TRBV28,CASSLMLSRREAYEQYF,TGTGCCAGCAGTTTAATGTTGTCGCGGCGGGAGGCCTACGAGCAGTACTTC
TRBJ2-7,many,TRBD2,TRBV28,CASSFGLALYEQYF,TGTGCCAGCAGTTTCGGACTAGCTCTCTACGAGCAGTACTTC
TRBJ2-3,few,TRBD2,TRBV7-2,CASSLRAGESTDTQYF,TGTGCCAGCAGCCTAAGAGCGGGAGAATCCACAGATACGCAGTATTTT
TRBJ1-4,.,.,TRBV20-1,CSARDEGKGEKLFF,TGCAGTGCTAGAGATGAGGGGAAGGGTGAAAAACTGTTTTTT
TRBJ2-7,.,TRBD2,TRBV6-1,CASNIAGGPYEQYF,TGTGCCAGCAATATAGCGGGAGGGCCTTACGAGCAGTACTTC
TRBJ2-7,many,TRBD2,TRBV29-1,CSVEVASTGLAGSEQYF,TGCAGCGTTGAAGTGGCGTCGACCGGACTAGCGGGCTCCGAGCAGTACTTC
TRBJ2-5,.,TRBD2,TRBV25-1,CASSESGRGFKETQYF,TGTGCCAGCAGCGAGAGCGGGAGGGGATTTAAAGAGACCCAGTACTTC
TRBJ2-7,.,.,TRBV5-1,CASRPDGGPTYEQYF,TGCGCCAGCAGACCTGACGGTGGGCCGACCTACGAGCAGTACTTC
TRBJ2-1,.,TRBD2,TRBV20-1,CSARDSRGLAHEQFF,TGCAGTGCTAGAGATTCACGGGGACTAGCCCATGAGCAGTTCTTC
TRBJ1-1,few,.,TRBV7-9,CASSLIQLNMNTEAFF,TGTGCCAGCAGCTTAATACAGCTTAACATGAACACTGAAGCTTTCTTT
TRBJ2-1,many,TRBD1,TRBV15,CATSRSAGTGVDEQFF,TGTGCCACCAGCAGATCTGCCGGGACAGGGGTAGATGAGCAGTTCTTC
TRBJ1-1,.,.,TRBV5-1,CASSIVGDMNTEAFF,TGCGCCAGCAGCATAGTTGGGGATATGAACACTGAAGCTTTCTTT
TRBJ2-7,few,TRBD2,TRBV20-1,CSAHSGRAYEQYF,TGCAGTGCCCATAGCGGGAGGGCCTACGAGCAGTACTTC
TRBJ2-2,.,.,TRBV11-1,CASSPPLGANQRATNTGELFF,TGTGCCAGCAGCCCACCATTAGGGGCTAATCAACGGGCCACGAACACCGGGGAGCTGTTTTTT
TRBJ2-1,many,TRBD2,TRBV3-1,CASSLPRLAGATEQFF,TGTGCCAGCAGCCTCCCCCGACTAGCGGGAGCCACTGAGCAGTTCTTC
TRBJ2-7,many,TRBD1,TRBV27,CASSTTGNLQYF,TGTGCCAGCAGCACGACAGGGAATTTACAGTACTTC
TRBJ2-7,.,.,TRBV25-1,CASSKSGGSPASYEQYF,TGTGCCAGCAGTAAATCAGGGGGGAGCCCTGCGTCCTACGAGCAGTACTTC